These T cell receptor beta chains were read from a single sample in a study of PD-L1 blockade in urothelial cancer. TCRdb's copy holds only in-frame clones and misses some; the assay was immunoSEQ multiplex PCR. The sample lists more than 85,000 clones, around 87% seen once, with roughly 2% in the top ten. The source was PBMCs, collected around atezolizumab (anti-PD-L1) treatment. The receptors were gathered from a man between 60 and 70 years old with urothelial cancer. Both conserved end residues are part of each CDR3. A D gene is named only where the DNA matches it firmly. Where a row states a size, it is once, few, many or the class of an expanded clone; other rows omit it.

V gene	J gene	clone size	D gene	CDR3 protein	CDR3 DNA
TRBV7-3	TRBJ2-1	once	-	CASSLTRLGGSYNEQFF	TGTGCCAGCAGCTTAACACGTCTGGGGGGCTCCTACAATGAGCAGTTCTTC
TRBV14	TRBJ2-7	-	TRBD1	CASSKDRGVFGSYEQYF	TGTGCCAGCAGCAAGGACAGGGGTGTATTTGGGTCCTACGAGCAGTACTTC
TRBV5-1	TRBJ2-1	-	TRBD2	CASSPGLAVYNEQFF	TGCGCCAGCAGCCCCGGACTAGCGGTCTACAATGAGCAGTTCTTC
TRBV5-1	TRBJ2-1	-	TRBD1	CASSPADRVLNEQFF	TGCGCCAGCAGCCCCGCCGACAGGGTACTCAATGAGCAGTTCTTC
TRBV7-2	TRBJ1-2	-	-	CASSPRVDPGYGYTF	TGTGCCAGCAGCCCGCGTGTTGATCCGGGGTATGGCTACACCTTC
TRBV6-1	TRBJ1-5	-	-	CASMGFGGYQPQHF	TGTGCCAGCATGGGGTTCGGGGGGTATCAGCCCCAGCATTTT
TRBV7-6	TRBJ2-7	-	-	CASSSGPGLGGREQYF	TGTGCCAGCAGCTCAGGACCGGGACTCGGGGGGCGCGAGCAGTACTTC
TRBV9	TRBJ2-5	-	TRBD2	CASSPQGRAGGQETQYF	TGTGCCAGCAGCCCACAAGGTAGAGCGGGGGGACAAGAGACCCAGTACTTC
TRBV9	TRBJ1-4	once	-	CASSAGEWTNEKLFF	TGTGCCAGCAGCGCAGGGGAGTGGACTAATGAAAAACTGTTTTTT
TRBV7-2	TRBJ1-2	-	-	CAEVEGYGYTF	TGTGCGGAGGTGGAGGGTTATGGCTACACCTTC
TRBV28	TRBJ1-1	-	-	CASSLSAGMNTEAFF	TGTGCCAGCAGTTTATCGGCGGGTATGAACACTGAAGCTTTCTTT
TRBV30	TRBJ2-3	-	TRBD2	CAQGVAGGADTQYF	TGTGCCCAGGGGGTAGCGGGAGGGGCAGATACGCAGTATTTT
TRBV29-1	TRBJ1-2	once	-	CSVWALPERGYTF	TGCAGCGTTTGGGCCCTACCCGAACGAGGCTACACCTTC
TRBV11-3	TRBJ2-1	-	-	CASSLVRVGEQFF	TGTGCCAGCAGCTTAGTGAGGGTTGGAGAGCAGTTCTTC
TRBV6-6	TRBJ1-5	-	-	CASSYGDPNQPQHF	TGTGCCAGCAGTTACGGAGACCCCAATCAGCCCCAGCATTTT
TRBV7-2	TRBJ1-1	-	-	CASSSYTNTEAFF	TGTGCCAGCAGCTCTTACACCAACACTGAAGCTTTCTTT